Listed here is a single T cell receptor beta chain. Graves' hyperthyroidism showing no ophthalmopathy progression within 18 months was considered stable. Exclusion followed for patients with uncontrolled infection, other autoimmune disease, pregnancy or lactation. TCR beta CDR3 sequences were amplified from RNA transcripts. RT-PCR in the first round (using the HTBI primer set) targeted the TCR CDR3. TCRdb reprocessed the multiplex PCR reads with MiXCR, giving one entry per CDR3 protein. In the table there are some 440,000 distinct CDR3 sequences, approximately 14% of which are singletons. The data stem from a study of T cells in Graves' hyperthyroidism and ophthalmopathy. The origin of this receptor is a young woman with Graves' hyperthyroidism. The source material was blood.

The CDR3 protein is CASSVGFMNTEAFF. CDR3 sequence (DNA): TGTGCCAGCAGTGTAGGATTCATGAACACTGAAGCTTTCTTT. This chain connects TRBV2 to TRBJ1-1; D unclear. V shed 4 bases and J shed 0 bases, with 9 bases lying between them. Germline CDR1 and CDR2: SNHLY and FYNNEI. This CDR3 spans 14 amino acids.